Listed below are T cell receptor beta chains from one sample, sequenced in a study of shared clonotypes between healthy human individuals. The table came from immunoSEQ multiplex PCR; TCRdb's copy has only in-frame clones and leaves some out. The sample carries 900,000 to 1,200,000 clones, around 78% recorded once. Sequenced material: memory CD4+ T cells from PBMCs. These receptors came from a young man in good health. Some clones in this sample may be carry-over from other donors' samples. Each CDR3 is given with its conserved first and last residue. The D gene is left open where the match is weak. Expanded clones are given a class, and other clones once, few, many or no size at all.

CDR3 protein	CDR3 DNA	J gene	V gene	clone size	D gene
CASSPSLGNEQFF	TGTGCCAGCAGTCCCAGCCTAGGGAATGAGCAGTTCTTC	TRBJ2-1	TRBV7-2	-	-
CASSLQAGTAYEQYF	TGTGCCAGCAGCTTACAGGCCGGGACAGCCTACGAGCAGTACTTC	TRBJ2-7	TRBV7-3	-	TRBD1
CASSLGGASSYNEQFF	TGTGCCAGCAGCTTGGGAGGGGCGAGCTCCTACAATGAGCAGTTCTTC	TRBJ2-1	TRBV5-4	-	-
CASSGDREYGYTF	TGTGCCAGCAGCGGGGACAGAGAATATGGCTACACCTTC	TRBJ1-2	TRBV2	many	TRBD1
CASSLVGQGADGANVLTF	TGCGCCAGCAGCTTGGTGGGACAGGGGGCGGACGGGGCCAACGTCCTGACTTTC	TRBJ2-6	TRBV5-1	-	TRBD1
CASSRTSGTGGELFF	TGTGCCAGCAGCCGGACTAGCGGGACGGGCGGGGAGCTGTTTTTT	TRBJ2-2	TRBV11-2	-	TRBD2
CASRDRGETQYF	TGTGCCAGCCGGGACAGGGGAGAGACCCAGTACTTC	TRBJ2-5	TRBV2	-	TRBD1
CASSNYRADNEQFF	TGTGCCAGTAGTAACTATCGGGCAGACAATGAGCAGTTCTTC	TRBJ2-1	TRBV19	-	-
CASSSGQDYRELFF	TGCGCCAGCAGCTCCGGACAGGACTACCGGGAGCTGTTTTTT	TRBJ2-2	TRBV5-1	-	-
CASSASSTGAHYGYTF	TGTGCCAGCAGCGCATCCTCGACAGGTGCTCACTATGGCTACACCTTC	TRBJ1-2	TRBV9	-	-
CASRPQVLGNQPQHF	TGTGCCAGCAGACCACAGGTCCTGGGCAATCAGCCCCAGCATTTT	TRBJ1-5	TRBV28	once	-
CASSGTPDGSSYNEQFF	TGTGCCAGCAGCGGGACCCCGGACGGGAGCTCCTACAATGAGCAGTTCTTC	TRBJ2-1	TRBV7-9	-	-
CAWSVSGVANTEAFF	TGTGCCTGGAGTGTAAGTGGAGTAGCGAACACTGAAGCTTTCTTT	TRBJ1-1	TRBV30	few	-
CASSYSGGTLYEQYF	TGTGCCAGCAGCTACTCAGGGGGCACTCTCTACGAGCAGTACTTC	TRBJ2-7	TRBV28	-	TRBD1
CASIPEGRGPFGYTF	TGTGCCAGCATACCAGAAGGCAGGGGTCCTTTCGGCTACACCTTC	TRBJ1-2	TRBV16	-	-
CASSYSAGAADTQYF	TGTGCCAGCAGCTACTCTGCCGGGGCCGCAGATACGCAGTATTTT	TRBJ2-3	TRBV11-2	-	-
CASSLSGRASEQFF	TGTGCCAGCAGCTTAAGCGGGAGGGCTTCTGAGCAGTTCTTC	TRBJ2-1	TRBV7-3	-	TRBD2
CASSLANSYNEQFF	TGTGCCAGCAGCTTGGCGAACTCCTACAATGAGCAGTTCTTC	TRBJ2-1	TRBV11-2	-	-
CASSIQGSLQETQYF	TGTGCCAGCAGCATACAGGGATCCCTACAGGAGACCCAGTACTTC	TRBJ2-5	TRBV7-3	once	-
CASSSGSSGQETQYF	TGTGCCAGTAGTAGCGGGAGCTCAGGGCAAGAGACCCAGTACTTC	TRBJ2-5	TRBV19	-	TRBD2
CASRREGLGEQYF	TGTGCCAGCCGGCGCGAGGGGCTGGGAGAGCAGTACTTC	TRBJ2-7	TRBV6-1	few	-
CASSFLRDRVSTNEKLFF	TGTGCCAGCAGTTTTTTGAGGGACAGGGTTTCAACTAATGAAAAACTGTTTTTT	TRBJ1-4	TRBV28	-	TRBD1
CASSTQAQAEYTGELFF	TGTGCCAGCAGCACCCAAGCCCAAGCGGAGTACACCGGGGAGCTGTTTTTT	TRBJ2-2	TRBV5-6	few	-
CASSFRQNYGYTF	TGTGCCAGCAGCTTCAGGCAGAACTATGGCTACACCTTC	TRBJ1-2	TRBV7-2	-	-
CASTLTGGEADTQYF	TGTGCCAGCACCCTAACGGGGGGAGAAGCAGATACGCAGTATTTT	TRBJ2-3	TRBV7-2	-	TRBD2
CASSLEGTGAYTEAFF	TGCGCCAGCAGCTTGGAAGGGACAGGGGCCTACACTGAAGCTTTCTTT	TRBJ1-1	TRBV5-1	-	TRBD1
CASSPGTGSGQYF	TGTGCCAGCAGCCCCGGGACTGGGTCTGGCCAGTACTTC	TRBJ2-5	TRBV7-3	-	-
CASRRSMGGYGYTF	TGTGCCAGCAGACGCTCGATGGGGGGATATGGCTACACCTTC	TRBJ1-2	TRBV6-5	-	-
CASSPWTSGRRDTQYF	TGTGCCAGCAGCCCGTGGACTAGCGGGAGGCGAGATACGCAGTATTTT	TRBJ2-3	TRBV7-9	-	TRBD2
CASSLLGEQETQYF	TGCGCCAGCAGCTTGTTAGGGGAACAAGAGACCCAGTACTTC	TRBJ2-5	TRBV5-1	many	-
CASSGRGQPFYGYTF	TGTGCCAGCAGTGGAAGGGGACAGCCCTTCTATGGCTACACCTTC	TRBJ1-2	TRBV25-1	-	TRBD1
CASSRQQETQYF	TGTGCCAGCAGCCGACAGCAAGAGACCCAGTACTTC	TRBJ2-5	TRBV7-9	-	-
CASSSHAAGEDGYTF	TGTGCCAGCAGTTCCCATGCAGCAGGGGAAGATGGCTACACCTTC	TRBJ1-2	TRBV28	-	-
CASSLSGLGTYEQYF	TGTGCCAGTAGTCTTAGCGGGTTAGGAACCTACGAGCAGTACTTC	TRBJ2-7	TRBV19	-	TRBD2
CASSEDPGTQYF	TGCGCCAGCAGCGAGGATCCTGGGACCCAGTACTTC	TRBJ2-5	TRBV5-1	-	-
CASSPGQTTNEKLFF	TGTGCCAGCTCACCCGGACAGACAACTAATGAAAAACTGTTTTTT	TRBJ1-4	TRBV18	once	-
CASSPEAGAGYNEQFF	TGTGCCAGCAGCCCTGAGGCGGGAGCGGGGTACAATGAGCAGTTCTTC	TRBJ2-1	TRBV11-3	-	TRBD2
CASSRDHYEQYF	TGTGCCAGCAGCCGGGACCATTACGAGCAGTACTTC	TRBJ2-7	TRBV7-2	-	-
CASSLGITGELFF	TGTGCCAGCAGTTTAGGTATTACCGGGGAGCTGTTTTTT	TRBJ2-2	TRBV27	-	-
CASSLLPSYEQYF	TGTGCCAGCAGCCTTCTTCCCTCCTACGAGCAGTACTTC	TRBJ2-7	TRBV5-6	-	-
CAISEGVGARVGNTF	TGTGCCATCAGTGAAGGTGTGGGGGCACGCGTAGGTAACACCTTC	TRBJ1-2	TRBV10-3	-	-
CASSLASGRKSNEQFF	TGTGCCAGCAGCTTAGCTAGCGGGAGGAAAAGTAATGAGCAGTTCTTC	TRBJ2-1	TRBV7-9	-	TRBD2
CSVDGTGGANYGYTF	TGCAGCGTTGACGGGACGGGGGGTGCAAACTATGGCTACACCTTC	TRBJ1-2	TRBV29-1	-	-
CAWVQRRGTEAFF	TGTGCCTGGGTCCAGAGGAGGGGCACTGAAGCTTTCTTT	TRBJ1-1	TRBV30	many	-
CASSPTRGSYEQYF	TGTGCCAGCAGTCCAACGAGGGGGAGCTACGAGCAGTACTTC	TRBJ2-7	TRBV6-6	few	-
CASSIGAFTEAFF	TGTGCCAGCAGCATAGGGGCCTTCACTGAAGCTTTCTTT	TRBJ1-1	TRBV7-2	-	-
CAISFSPGTENTIYF	TGTGCCATCAGTTTCTCCCCCGGGACAGAAAACACCATATATTTT	TRBJ1-3	TRBV10-3	-	TRBD1
CASSSRKYNEQFF	TGTGCCAGCAGCTCCCGAAAATACAATGAGCAGTTCTTC	TRBJ2-1	TRBV7-3	-	-
CASSPEGLSQETQYF	TGTGCCAGCAGCCCCGAGGGACTTTCGCAAGAGACCCAGTACTTC	TRBJ2-5	TRBV7-3	once	-
CASSYSGGKINEKLFF	TGTGCCAGCAGTTACTCGGGGGGGAAAATTAATGAAAAACTGTTTTTT	TRBJ1-4	TRBV6-7	once	-
CASATTWGTEAFF	TGTGCTAGTGCCACTACCTGGGGGACTGAAGCTTTCTTT	TRBJ1-1	TRBV12-5	-	-
CASSPNQVNTEAFF	TGTGCCAGCTCACCGAATCAGGTGAACACTGAAGCTTTCTTT	TRBJ1-1	TRBV18	few	-
CAIEGMNTEAFF	TGCGCCATCGAGGGGATGAACACTGAAGCTTTCTTT	TRBJ1-1	TRBV10-1	-	-
CASSRGLGGVGGDTQYF	TGTGCCAGCTCACGGGGACTCGGCGGGGTCGGTGGAGATACGCAGTATTTT	TRBJ2-3	TRBV18	-	-